Presented here are 13 T cell receptor beta chains from one specimen sequenced in a study of shared clonotypes between healthy human individuals. Profiled with immunoSEQ multiplex PCR; TCRdb holds only in-frame clones, not every one. The sample comprises approximately 340,000 clones, under 80% of which are singletons, and over 9% rests with the top ten. Sample: memory CD4+ T cells sorted from blood. Subset in this sample: CD45RA-negative fraction. The receptor set was obtained from a man aged 25-40 years in good health.

This clone was counted only a few times. The CDR3 protein is CASKSRMREGRPEQFF. In DNA, the CDR3 is TGTGCCAGCAAGTCCCGTATGAGGGAGGGCCGACCTGAGCAGTTCTTC. The chain is built from TRBV2 and TRBJ2-1, with TRBD2 matching over 7 bases. The CDR3 sequence is 16 residues long. The germline V gene has CDR1 SNHLY and CDR2 FYNNEI. The V segment lost 7 bases and the J segment 9 bases; nucleotides outside the gene matches: 18.

This chain uses TRBV10-2 with TRBJ2-5; D may be TRBD2 (6 bases). The V gene's germline CDR1 is WSHSY and CDR2 SAAADI. V lost 4 bases to trimming and J lost 1 base, with 10 bases between them. This CDR3 region has 14 residues. The CDR3, as DNA: TGCGCCAGCAGTGGACTAGTGAGCCAAGAGACCCAGTACTTC. Amino acid sequence: CASSGLVSQETQYF.

This clone is a singleton in its sample. The chain recombines TRBV27 with TRBJ1-5, with D tentatively TRBD1 (5 bases). CDR3 length: 15 residues. Trimming took 2 bases from V and 1 from J, leaving 9 bases between them. Germline CDR1 is MNHEY and CDR2 is SMNVEV (reference sequence). CDR3 sequence reads: CASSLRRQSNQPQHF. For the CDR3, the DNA is TGTGCCAGCAGTTTAAGGAGACAGAGCAATCAGCCCCAGCATTTT.

This clone was counted at least ten times. The V and J genes are TRBV29-1 and TRBJ2-5; D gene unclear. V was shortened by 8 bases and J by 4 bases, with 14 bases between the two germline ends. Germline lookup yields CDR1 SQVTM and CDR2 ANQGSEA. The CDR3 runs 12 residues. This CDR3 reads CSPVGPGETQYF. CDR3 in DNA: TGCAGCCCTGTTGGTCCGGGAGAGACCCAGTACTTC.

This clone was seen ten or more times. The rearrangement uses TRBV19 and TRBJ2-5; 8 nucleotides align to TRBD2. The CDR3 is 13 amino acids. Trimming cost V 8 bases and J 5 bases; bases outside gene matches: 7. Per the germline V gene, CDR1 is LNHDA and CDR2 is SQIVND (reference sequence). Here the CDR3 reads CASRVAGSETQYF. The CDR3, as DNA: TGTGCCAGTCGGGTAGCGGGGTCGGAGACCCAGTACTTC.

The chain links TRBV2 to TRBJ1-2; D possibly corresponds to TRBD1 (5 bases). CDR1 and CDR2 from the germline V gene are SNHLY and FYNNEI. The CDR3 length is 15 residues. The ends were cut back, 6 bases at V and 1 base at J, with 15 bases in the middle. The CDR3 reads CASSRIPGSNYGYTF. CDR3 DNA sequence: TGTGCCAGCAGCCGCATCCCAGGGAGTAACTATGGCTACACCTTC.

V is TRBV6-5 and J is TRBJ1-5; D call uncertain. Per germline, CDR1 MNHEY and CDR2 SVGAGI. The CDR3 totals 13 residues. The ends were cut back, 7 bases at V and 6 bases at J, with 13 bases in the middle. CDR3 sequence: CASTQGGSQPQHF. The CDR3 nucleotides are TGTGCCAGCACCCAAGGAGGGTCTCAGCCCCAGCATTTT.

This clone was seen only a few times. The rearrangement links TRBV19 to TRBJ1-1, with D maybe TRBD1 (5 bases). The germline CDR1 and CDR2 sequences are LNHDA and SQIVND (reference sequence). Trimming pared 5 bases from V and 4 bases from J, leaving 14 bases between. The CDR3 is made up of 14 amino acids. The CDR3 reads CASSPRTLGTEAFF. In DNA, the CDR3 is TGTGCCAGTAGTCCGAGGACATTGGGCACTGAAGCTTTCTTT.

The V and J genes are TRBV19 and TRBJ2-1; 10 positions agree with TRBD1. The V gene end was trimmed by 4 bases and the J gene end by 2 bases; junction bases not matched to a gene: 2. This CDR3 has 15 residues. CDR1 LNHDA and CDR2 SQIVND come from the germline V gene (reference sequence). The CDR3 DNA reads as TGTGCCAGTAGTACAGGGACAGGGGCCTACAATGAGCAGTTCTTC. Protein: CASSTGTGAYNEQFF.

The rearrangement joins TRBV4-1 to TRBJ2-7, with D unclear. CDR1 is MGHRA and CDR2 is YSYEKL in the germline V gene. V shed 5 bases and J shed 3 bases, with 8 bases lying between them. The length of the CDR3 is 12 residues. CDR3 region: CASSSPGYEQYF. The CDR3 region has the DNA TGCGCCAGCAGCTCTCCGGGCTACGAGCAGTACTTC.

As for this clone: Within the sample, other DNA sequences also encode this same CDR3. The chain links TRBV5-1 to TRBJ2-7; a weak D match, TRBD1 (6 bases). V gave up 5 bases and J gave up 2 bases, with 14 bases separating them. This CDR3 contains 14 residues. Per the germline V gene, CDR1 is SGHRS and CDR2 is YFSETQ. The CDR3 DNA reads TGCGCCAGCAGTCCTTCTACAGGGACCTACGAGCAGTACTTC. Encoded protein: CASSPSTGTYEQYF.

The gene calls are TRBV2 and TRBJ2-5; 8 bases agree with TRBD2. Looked up from germline, CDR1 is SNHLY and CDR2 is FYNNEI. V dropped 6 bases and J dropped 7; count of bases not matched to a gene: 16. The CDR3 length is 16 residues. CDR3 in amino acids: CASSDFVEVAGWTQYF. As DNA, the CDR3 is TGTGCCAGCAGCGATTTTGTGGAGGTAGCGGGATGGACCCAGTACTTC.

The gene calls are TRBV9 and TRBJ2-2; 7 positions match TRBD1. The CDR3 is 17 amino acids. V trimming: 4 bases; J trimming: 7 bases; junction bases outside the gene matches: 16. Germline lookup yields CDR1 SGDLS and CDR2 YYNGEE. CDR3 region: CASSPNTGAPLFGELFF. CDR3 nucleotides: TGTGCCAGCAGCCCAAACACAGGGGCCCCTCTCTTCGGGGAGCTGTTTTTT.